This passage covers 5 T cell receptor beta chains from one sample sequenced in a study of T-cell memory formation after mild COVID-19. TCRdb processed the 5' RACE reads anew with MiXCR; each CDR3 protein has one entry. This sample yields roughly 300,000 distinct CDR3 sequences, of which roughly 8.2% are seen a single time; about 22% belongs to the top ten. The sequenced sample was PBMCs or a T cell subset sorted from them (not recorded which). These receptors were taken from a man aged 18-30 years who had mild COVID-19 (a few samples of this study predate the infection). Cell type and time point are not known.

CDR3 nucleotide sequence: TGTGCCAGCAGCCCGCTCGGGGAGTCAACCCTCCACTTT. Amino acid sequence: CASSPLGESTLHF. The V and J genes are TRBV7-8 and TRBJ1-6; D not resolved. Between the trimmed V and J ends, which lost 5 bases and 14 bases, there was a span of 16 bases. The CDR3 totals 13 residues. Germline values: CDR1 SGHVS, CDR2 FQNEAQ. The variable domain in full, with the rest retrieved from reference TRBV7-8 and TRBJ1-6, is GAGVSQSPRYKVAKRGQDVALRCDPISGHVSLFWYQQALGQGPEFLTYFQNEAQLDKSGLPSDRFFAERPEGSVSTLKIQRTQQEDSAVYLCASSPLGESTLHFGNGTRLTVT.

J is TRBJ1-6 and V is TRBV5-4; 7 bases fit TRBD1. Trimming removed 4 bases from V and 8 bases from J; junction bases left unmatched: 6. The germline V gene has CDR1 SGHNT and CDR2 YYREEE (reference sequence). The CDR3 has 14 residues. Here the CDR3 DNA reads TGTGCCAGCAGCACCCGACAGGGTGATTCACCCCTCCACTTT. Translated, it gives CASSTRQGDSPLHF.

A few counts support this clonotype. This chain's CDR3 is CAGGQGSNQPQHF. The CDR3 nucleotides are TGTGCCGGCGGACAGGGGAGCAATCAGCCCCAGCATTTT. V gene TRBV6-2 or TRBV6-3 combines with J gene TRBJ1-5, with TRBD1 matching 9 bases. V dropped 11 bases and J dropped 1; count of bases not matched to a gene: 3. Germline V lookup: CDR1 MNHEY, CDR2 SVGEGT. The CDR3 length is 13 residues.

This clonotype was seen just once. In DNA form, the CDR3 reads TGCGCCAGCAGCCAAGATCCGGGACAGGGGGCAGATACGCAGTATTTT. Translated, it gives CASSQDPGQGADTQYF. The rearrangement joins TRBV4-3 to TRBJ2-3, with 11 positions matching TRBD1. The CDR3 runs 16 residues. Trimming took 0 bases from V and 4 from J; bases not matched to a gene: 3. Germline lookup yields CDR1 LGHNA and CDR2 YSLEER.

The chain carries TRBV7-2 and TRBJ2-5, with 10 nucleotides matching TRBD2. V shed 8 bases, J shed 2 bases, and the junction held 8 bases outside the gene matches. Germline V gene sequence: CDR1 SGHTA, CDR2 FQGNSA. The CDR3 extends over 15 amino acids. The CDR3, as DNA: TGTGCCAGCTTGAGTCAGCGGGGGGGGCAAGAGACCCAGTACTTC. Residues: CASLSQRGGQETQYF.